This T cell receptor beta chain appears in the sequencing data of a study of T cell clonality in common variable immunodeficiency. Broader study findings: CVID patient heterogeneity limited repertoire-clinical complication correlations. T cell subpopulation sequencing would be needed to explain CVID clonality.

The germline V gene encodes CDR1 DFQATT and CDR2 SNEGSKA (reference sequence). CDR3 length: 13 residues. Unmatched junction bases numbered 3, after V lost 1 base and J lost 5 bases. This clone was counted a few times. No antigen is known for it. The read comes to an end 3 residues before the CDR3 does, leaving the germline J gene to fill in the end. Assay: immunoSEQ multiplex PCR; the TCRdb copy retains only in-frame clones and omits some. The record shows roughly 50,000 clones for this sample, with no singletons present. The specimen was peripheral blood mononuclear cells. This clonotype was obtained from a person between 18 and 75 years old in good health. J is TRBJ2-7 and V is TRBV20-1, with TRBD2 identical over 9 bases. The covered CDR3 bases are TGCAGTGCTAGAGCTAGCGGGACCCACGAG. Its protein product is CSARASGTHE. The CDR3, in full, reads CSARASGTHEQYF.